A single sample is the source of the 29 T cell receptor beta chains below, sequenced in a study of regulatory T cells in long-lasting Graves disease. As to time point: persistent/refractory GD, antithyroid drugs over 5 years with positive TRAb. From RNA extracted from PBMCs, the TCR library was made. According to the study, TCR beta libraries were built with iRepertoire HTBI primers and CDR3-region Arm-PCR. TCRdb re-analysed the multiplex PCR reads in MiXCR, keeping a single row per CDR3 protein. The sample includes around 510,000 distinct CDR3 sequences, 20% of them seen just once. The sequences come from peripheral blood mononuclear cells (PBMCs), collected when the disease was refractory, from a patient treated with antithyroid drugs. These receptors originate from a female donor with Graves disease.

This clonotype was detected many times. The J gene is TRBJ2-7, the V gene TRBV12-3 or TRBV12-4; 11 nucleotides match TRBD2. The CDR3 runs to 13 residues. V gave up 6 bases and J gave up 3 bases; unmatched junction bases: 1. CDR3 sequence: CASSGLAGYEQYF. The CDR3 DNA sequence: TGTGCCAGCAGCGGACTAGCGGGCTACGAGCAGTACTTC.

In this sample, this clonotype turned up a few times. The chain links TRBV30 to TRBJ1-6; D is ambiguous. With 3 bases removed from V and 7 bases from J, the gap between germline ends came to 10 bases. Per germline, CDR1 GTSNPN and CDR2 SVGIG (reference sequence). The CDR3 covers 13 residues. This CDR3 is CAWRPGSNSPLHF. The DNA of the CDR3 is TGTGCCTGGAGACCGGGGAGCAATTCACCCCTCCACTTT.

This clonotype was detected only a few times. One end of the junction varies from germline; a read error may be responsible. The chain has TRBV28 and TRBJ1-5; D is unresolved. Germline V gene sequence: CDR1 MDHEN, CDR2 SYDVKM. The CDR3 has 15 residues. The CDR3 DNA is TGTGCCTGCAGTTTATTTCGAGATAGCAATCAGCCCCAGCATTTT. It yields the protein CACSLFRDSNQPQHF.

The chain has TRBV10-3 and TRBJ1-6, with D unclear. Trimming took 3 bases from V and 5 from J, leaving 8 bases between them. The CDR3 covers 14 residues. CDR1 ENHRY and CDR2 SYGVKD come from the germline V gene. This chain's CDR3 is CAISDTPDNSPLHF. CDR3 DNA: TGTGCCATCAGTGACACCCCAGATAATTCACCCCTCCACTTT.

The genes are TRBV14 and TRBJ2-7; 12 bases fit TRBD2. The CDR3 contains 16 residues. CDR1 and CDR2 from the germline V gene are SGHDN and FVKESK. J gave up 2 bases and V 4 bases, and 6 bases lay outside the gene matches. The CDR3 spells CASSRRTSGTTYEQYF. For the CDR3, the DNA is TGTGCCAGCAGCCGTAGGACTAGCGGGACTACCTACGAGCAGTACTTC.

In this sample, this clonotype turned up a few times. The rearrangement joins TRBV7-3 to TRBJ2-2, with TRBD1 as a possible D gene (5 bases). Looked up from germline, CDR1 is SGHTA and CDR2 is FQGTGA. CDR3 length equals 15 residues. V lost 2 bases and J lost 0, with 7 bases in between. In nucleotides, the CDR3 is TGTGCCAGCAGCTTACAGGGATCGAACACCGGGGAGCTGTTTTTT. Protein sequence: CASSLQGSNTGELFF. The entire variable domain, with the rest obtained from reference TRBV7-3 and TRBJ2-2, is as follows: GAGVSQTPSNKVTEKGKYVELRCDPISGHTALYWYRQSLGQGPEFLIYFQGTGAADDSGLPNDRFFAVRPEGSVSTLKIQRTERGDSAVYLCASSLQGSNTGELFFGEGSRLTVL.

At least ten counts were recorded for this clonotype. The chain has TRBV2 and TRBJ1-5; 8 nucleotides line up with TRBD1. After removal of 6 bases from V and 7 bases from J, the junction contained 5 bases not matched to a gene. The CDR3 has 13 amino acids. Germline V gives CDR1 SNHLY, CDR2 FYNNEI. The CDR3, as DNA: TGTGCCAGCAGACTGGACAGGGCCCAGCCCCAGCATTTT. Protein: CASRLDRAQPQHF.

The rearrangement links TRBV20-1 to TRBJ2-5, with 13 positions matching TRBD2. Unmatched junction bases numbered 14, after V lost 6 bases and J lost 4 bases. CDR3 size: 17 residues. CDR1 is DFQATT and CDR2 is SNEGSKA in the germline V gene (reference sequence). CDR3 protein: CSAELAGGPGTRETQYF. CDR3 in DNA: TGCAGTGCGGAACTAGCGGGAGGGCCCGGTACAAGAGAGACCCAGTACTTC.

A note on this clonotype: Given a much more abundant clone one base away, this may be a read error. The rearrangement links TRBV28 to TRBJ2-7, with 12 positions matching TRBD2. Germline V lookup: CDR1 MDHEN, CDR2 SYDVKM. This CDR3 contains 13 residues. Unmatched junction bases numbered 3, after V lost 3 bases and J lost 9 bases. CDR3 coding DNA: TGTGCCAGCAGTTTGACTAGCGGGAGCGGGCAGTACTTC. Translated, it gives CASSLTSGSGQYF.

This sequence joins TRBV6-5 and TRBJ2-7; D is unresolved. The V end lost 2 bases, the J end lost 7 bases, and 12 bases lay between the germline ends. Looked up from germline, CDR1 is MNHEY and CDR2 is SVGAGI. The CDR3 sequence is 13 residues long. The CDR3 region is CASSYHPLREQYF. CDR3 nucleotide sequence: TGTGCCAGCAGTTACCATCCCCTGAGGGAGCAGTACTTC.

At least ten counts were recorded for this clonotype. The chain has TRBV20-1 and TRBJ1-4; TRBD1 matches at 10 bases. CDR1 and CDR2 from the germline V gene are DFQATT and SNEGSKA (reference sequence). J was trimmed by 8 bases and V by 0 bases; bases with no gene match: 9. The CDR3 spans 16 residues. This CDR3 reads CSARDPRQGAWEKLFF. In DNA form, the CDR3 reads TGCAGTGCTAGAGATCCGAGACAGGGGGCCTGGGAAAAACTGTTTTTT.

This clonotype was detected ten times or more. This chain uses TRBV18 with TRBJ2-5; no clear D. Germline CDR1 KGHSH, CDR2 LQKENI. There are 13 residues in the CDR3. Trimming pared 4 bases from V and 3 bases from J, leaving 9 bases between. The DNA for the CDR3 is TGTGCCAGCTCACGGGCACTAAAAGAGACCCAGTACTTC. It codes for CASSRALKETQYF.

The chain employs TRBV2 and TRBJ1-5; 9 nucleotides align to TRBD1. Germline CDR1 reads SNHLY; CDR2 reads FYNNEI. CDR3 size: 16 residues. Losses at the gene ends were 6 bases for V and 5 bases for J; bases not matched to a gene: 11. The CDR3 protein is CASSSVSGQGDQPQHF. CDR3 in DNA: TGTGCCAGCAGCTCCGTATCGGGACAGGGTGATCAGCCCCAGCATTTT.

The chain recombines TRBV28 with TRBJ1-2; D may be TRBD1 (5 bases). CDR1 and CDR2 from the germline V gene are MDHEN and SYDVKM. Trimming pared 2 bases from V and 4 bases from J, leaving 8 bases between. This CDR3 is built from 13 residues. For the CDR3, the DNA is TGTGCCAGCAGTTTAATCCAGGGCTATGGCTACACCTTC. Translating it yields CASSLIQGYGYTF.

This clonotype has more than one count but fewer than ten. CDR3 sequence reads: CASSSRMGFREQFF. Written as DNA, the CDR3 is TGTGCCAGCAGCTCACGGATGGGGTTCCGTGAGCAGTTCTTC. The chain joins TRBV14 to TRBJ2-1, with D uncertain. Per the germline V gene, CDR1 is SGHDN and CDR2 is FVKESK. The CDR3 covers 14 residues. V lost 5 bases and J 9 bases, leaving 17 bases between the germline ends.

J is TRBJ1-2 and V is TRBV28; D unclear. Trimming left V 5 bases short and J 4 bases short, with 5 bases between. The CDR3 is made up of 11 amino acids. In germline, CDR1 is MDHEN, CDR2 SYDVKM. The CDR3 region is CASSRTYGYTF. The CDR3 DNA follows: TGTGCCAGCAGTAGAACCTATGGCTACACCTTC.

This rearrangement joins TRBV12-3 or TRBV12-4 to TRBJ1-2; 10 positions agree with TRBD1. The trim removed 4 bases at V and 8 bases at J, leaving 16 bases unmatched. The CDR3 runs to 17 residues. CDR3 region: CASSSTYRGTGDQGYTF. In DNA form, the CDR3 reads TGTGCCAGCAGTTCAACCTATAGGGGGACAGGGGATCAGGGCTACACCTTC.

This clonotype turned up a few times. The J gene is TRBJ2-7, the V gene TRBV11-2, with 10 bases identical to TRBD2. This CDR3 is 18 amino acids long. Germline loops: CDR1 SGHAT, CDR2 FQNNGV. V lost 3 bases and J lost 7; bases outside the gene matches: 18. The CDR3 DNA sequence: TGTGCCAGCAGCTTTCAATTAGCGGGAGGCGGGGCTCTTAAGGAGCAGTACTTC. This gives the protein CASSFQLAGGGALKEQYF.

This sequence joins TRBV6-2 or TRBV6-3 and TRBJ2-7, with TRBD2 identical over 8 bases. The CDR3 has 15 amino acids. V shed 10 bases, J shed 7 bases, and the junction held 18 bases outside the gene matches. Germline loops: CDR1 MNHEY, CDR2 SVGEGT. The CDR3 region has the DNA TGTGCCACCTCAGACCTAGCGGGCCGGCGGGGGGAGCAGTACTTC. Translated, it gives CATSDLAGRRGEQYF.

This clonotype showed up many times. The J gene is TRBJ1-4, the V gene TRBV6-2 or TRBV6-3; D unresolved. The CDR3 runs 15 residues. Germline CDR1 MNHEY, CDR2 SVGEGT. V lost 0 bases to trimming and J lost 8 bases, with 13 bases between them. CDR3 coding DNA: TGTGCCAGCAGTTACTCAGTGGGCGCCGGGGAAAAACTGTTTTTT. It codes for CASSYSVGAGEKLFF.

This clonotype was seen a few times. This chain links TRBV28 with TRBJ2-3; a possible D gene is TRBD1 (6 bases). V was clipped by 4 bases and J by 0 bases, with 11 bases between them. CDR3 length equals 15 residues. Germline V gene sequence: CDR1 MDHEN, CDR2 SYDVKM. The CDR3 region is CASSSGHLSTDTQYF. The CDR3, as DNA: TGTGCCAGCAGTTCGGGACACCTAAGCACAGATACGCAGTATTTT.

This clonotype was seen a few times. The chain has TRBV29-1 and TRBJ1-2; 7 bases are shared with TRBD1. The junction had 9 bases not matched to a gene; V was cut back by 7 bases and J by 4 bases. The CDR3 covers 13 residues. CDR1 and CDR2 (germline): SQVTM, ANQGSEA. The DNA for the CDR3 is TGCAGCGGCGTACTCAGGGGGTTCTATGGCTACACCTTC. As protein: CSGVLRGFYGYTF.

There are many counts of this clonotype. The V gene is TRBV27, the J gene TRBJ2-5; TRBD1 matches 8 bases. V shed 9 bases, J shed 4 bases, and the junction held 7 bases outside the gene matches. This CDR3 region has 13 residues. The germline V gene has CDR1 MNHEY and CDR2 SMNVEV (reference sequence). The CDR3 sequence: CASSPRGPETQYF. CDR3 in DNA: TGTGCCAGTAGTCCCAGGGGGCCAGAGACCCAGTACTTC.

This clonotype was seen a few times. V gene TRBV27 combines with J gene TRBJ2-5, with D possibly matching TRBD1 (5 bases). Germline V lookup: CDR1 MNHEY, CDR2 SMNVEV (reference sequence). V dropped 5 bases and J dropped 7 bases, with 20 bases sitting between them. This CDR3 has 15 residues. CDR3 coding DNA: TGTGCCAGCAGTCCCGAAAGGGGTCCGAAGGGGACCCAGTACTTC. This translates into CASSPERGPKGTQYF.

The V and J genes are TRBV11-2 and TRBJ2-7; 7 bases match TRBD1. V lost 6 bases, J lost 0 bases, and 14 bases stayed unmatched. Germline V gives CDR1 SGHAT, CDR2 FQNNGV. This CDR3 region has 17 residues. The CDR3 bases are TGTGCCAGCAGAAATCTTGCCGGGACAGCTTTCTCCTACGAGCAGTACTTC. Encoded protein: CASRNLAGTAFSYEQYF. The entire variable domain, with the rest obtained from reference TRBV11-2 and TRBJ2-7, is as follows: EAGVAQSPRYKIIEKRQSVAFWCNPISGHATLYWYQQILGQGPKLLIQFQNNGVVDDSQLPKDRFSAERLKGVDSTLKIQPAKLEDSAVYLCASRNLAGTAFSYEQYFGPGTRLTVT.

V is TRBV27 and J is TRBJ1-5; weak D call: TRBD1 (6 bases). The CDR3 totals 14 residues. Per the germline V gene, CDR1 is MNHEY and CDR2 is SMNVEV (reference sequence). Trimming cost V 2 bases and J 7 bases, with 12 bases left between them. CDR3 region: CASSLKRGLQPQHF. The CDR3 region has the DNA TGTGCCAGCAGTTTAAAAAGGGGGTTGCAGCCCCAGCATTTT.

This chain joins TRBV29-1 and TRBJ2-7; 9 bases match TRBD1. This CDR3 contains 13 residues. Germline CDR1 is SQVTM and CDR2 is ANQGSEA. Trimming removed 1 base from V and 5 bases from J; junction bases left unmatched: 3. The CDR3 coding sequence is TGCAGCGTTGAAGGGGGGACAGGGCACGAGCAGTACTTC. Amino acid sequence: CSVEGGTGHEQYF.

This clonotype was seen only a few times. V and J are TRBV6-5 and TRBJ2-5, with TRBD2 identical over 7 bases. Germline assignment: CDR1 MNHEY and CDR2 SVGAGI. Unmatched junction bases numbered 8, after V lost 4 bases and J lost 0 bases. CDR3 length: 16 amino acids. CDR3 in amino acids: CASSSRGAGNQETQYF. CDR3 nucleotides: TGTGCCAGCAGTTCCCGTGGAGCGGGGAACCAAGAGACCCAGTACTTC.

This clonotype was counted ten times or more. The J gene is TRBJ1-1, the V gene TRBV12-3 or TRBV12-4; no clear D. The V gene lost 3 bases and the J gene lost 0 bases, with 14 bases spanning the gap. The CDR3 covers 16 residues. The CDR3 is CASSLSAGAMNTEAFF. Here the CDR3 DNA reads TGTGCCAGCAGTTTGTCGGCAGGTGCCATGAACACTGAAGCTTTCTTT.